This passage covers 19 T cell receptor beta chains from one sample sequenced in a study of CD8+ T cells in alopecia areata. The sequencing template was cDNA reverse transcribed from extracted RNA. Clones were read by immunoSEQ multiplex PCR, and TCRdb kept only the in-frame ones, dropping some. The repertoire has about 100,000 clones, 59% of them found once; the top ten carry 20% to 25%. The sequencing input was CD8+ T cells sorted from blood. These receptor sequences come from a human donor in good health.

The chain uses TRBV9 and TRBJ1-1; D gene unclear. Trimming stripped 3 bases from V and 3 bases from J, with 9 bases between. Looked up from germline, CDR1 is SGDLS and CDR2 is YYNGEE. The CDR3 has 13 amino acids. The CDR3 DNA sequence: TGTGCCAGCAGCGAAGGAGGGTACACTGAAGCTTTCTTT. Encoded protein: CASSEGGYTEAFF.

This chain uses TRBV10-3 with TRBJ1-1, with D perhaps matching TRBD1 (6 bases). V was pared by 10 bases and J by 4 bases, with 16 bases between. The CDR3 loop spans 13 amino acids. The germline CDR1 and CDR2 sequences are ENHRY and SYGVKD. CDR3 in amino acids: CAKRTAISTEAFF. DNA for the CDR3: TGTGCCAAGCGGACAGCTATTAGCACTGAAGCTTTCTTT.

This chain joins TRBV29-1 and TRBJ1-3; D is unresolved. The CDR3 spans 15 residues. Germline CDR1 and CDR2: SQVTM and ANQGSEA. The V and J ends lost 5 bases and 1 base respectively, with 15 bases between them. This CDR3 reads CSVWSRDSSGNTIYF. The CDR3 region has the DNA TGCAGCGTTTGGTCTCGTGATTCGTCTGGAAACACCATATATTTT.

The chain couples TRBV7-6 to TRBJ2-2; 7 bases match TRBD1. V shed 6 bases, J shed 6 bases, and the junction held 7 bases outside the gene matches. The CDR3 is 14 amino acids. Per the germline V gene, CDR1 is SGHVS and CDR2 is FNYEAQ. The CDR3 loop reads CASSTQGIAGELFF. The CDR3 nucleotides read TGTGCCAGCAGTACACAGGGGATAGCCGGGGAGCTGTTTTTT.

The gene calls are TRBV28 and TRBJ2-5; the D gene is possibly TRBD1 (5 bases). V was clipped by 7 bases and J by 5 bases, with 20 bases between them. Germline V gene sequence: CDR1 MDHEN, CDR2 SYDVKM. The CDR3 extends over 15 amino acids. The CDR3: CASNPERGDAETQYF. The CDR3 nucleotides read TGTGCCAGCAACCCCGAAAGGGGCGATGCGGAGACCCAGTACTTC.

The chain combines TRBV5-4 with TRBJ2-1, with 12 bases that match TRBD1. The CDR3 totals 16 residues. Germline CDR1 and CDR2: SGHNT and YYREEE (reference sequence). The V segment lost 2 bases and the J segment 8 bases; nucleotides outside the gene matches: 8. The DNA of the CDR3 is TGTGCCAGCAGCTTTCTGGGACAGGGGGCGAACGATGAGCAGTTCTTC. It translates to CASSFLGQGANDEQFF.

This sequence joins TRBV2 and TRBJ2-3, with 9 positions matching TRBD2. CDR1 SNHLY and CDR2 FYNNEI come from the germline V gene. There are 15 residues in the CDR3. V lost 2 bases to trimming and J lost 2 bases; unmatched junction nucleotides: 2. The CDR3 region is CASSELAGPTDTQYF. The CDR3 DNA sequence: TGTGCCAGCAGTGAACTAGCGGGGCCCACAGATACGCAGTATTTT.

This clone appeared a single time. V usage is TRBV25-1 and J usage is TRBJ2-3, with 7 bases lining up with TRBD2. The ends lost 6 bases at V and 2 bases at J; junction bases unmatched: 2. CDR3 length equals 13 residues. From germline, CDR1 is MGHDK and CDR2 SYGVNS. The CDR3 is CASRGLTTDTQYF. The CDR3, as DNA: TGTGCCAGCAGGGGACTAACCACAGATACGCAGTATTTT. Full variable domain (missing parts from reference TRBV25-1 and TRBJ2-3): EADIYQTPRYLVIGTGKKITLECSQTMGHDKMYWYQQDPGMELHLIHYSYGVNSTEKGDLSSESTVSRIRTEHFPLTLESARPSHTSQYLCASRGLTTDTQYFGPGTRLTVL.

The chain has TRBV7-6 and TRBJ2-3; a possible D gene is TRBD1 (6 bases). The germline V gene has CDR1 SGHVS and CDR2 FNYEAQ. Trimming pared 5 bases from V and 4 bases from J, leaving 16 bases between. CDR3 size: 15 residues. CDR3 protein: CASSDQQGLSDTQYF. The CDR3 DNA reads as TGTGCCAGCAGCGACCAACAGGGTTTGTCAGATACGCAGTATTTT.

This clone was observed a few times. CDR3 sequence: CASSREETQYF. As DNA, the CDR3 is TGCGCCAGCAGCAGAGAAGAGACCCAGTACTTC. The chain uses TRBV5-1 and TRBJ2-5, with D hard to call. Germline CDR1 and CDR2: SGHRS and YFSETQ. The CDR3 length is 11 residues. V lost 4 bases, J lost 3 bases, and 4 bases lay in between.

V usage is TRBV7-2 and J usage is TRBJ1-6, with a possible D match to TRBD1 (5 bases). Looked up from germline, CDR1 is SGHTA and CDR2 is FQGNSA. The CDR3 consists of 14 residues. V gave up 3 bases and J gave up 7 bases, with 10 bases separating them. The CDR3 region is CASSLGTSNSPLHF. Written as DNA, the CDR3 is TGTGCCAGCAGCTTGGGGACTTCAAATTCACCCCTCCACTTT. The full variable domain, completed using reference TRBV7-2 and TRBJ1-6, is GAGVSQSPSNKVTEKGKDVELRCDPISGHTALYWYRQSLGQGLEFLIYFQGNSAPDKSGLPSDRFSAERTGGSVSTLTIQRTQQEDSAVYLCASSLGTSNSPLHFGNGTRLTVT.

V gene TRBV4-1 combines with J gene TRBJ1-2; a weak D match, TRBD1 (6 bases). Germline V gene sequence: CDR1 MGHRA, CDR2 YSYEKL. The CDR3 covers 13 residues. Trimming took off 6 bases at V and 7 bases at J, with 15 bases between the two ends. The CDR3 region is CASRGDTVAGYTF. In DNA, the CDR3 is TGCGCCAGCAGGGGGGACACCGTGGCTGGCTACACCTTC.

V gene TRBV4-3 combines with J gene TRBJ2-2; D call uncertain. Deletions cut 4 bases from V and 4 bases from J, with 7 bases between. Per the germline V gene, CDR1 is LGHNA and CDR2 is YSLEER. The CDR3 runs to 13 residues. The CDR3 region has the DNA TGCGCCAGCAGCCTGGTAGGCACCGGGGAGCTGTTTTTT. Its translation: CASSLVGTGELFF.

The rearrangement joins TRBV9 to TRBJ2-1; tentative D call: TRBD1 (6 bases). V lost 0 bases, J lost 6 bases, and 13 bases lay in between. The CDR3 consists of 15 residues. Germline V lookup: CDR1 SGDLS, CDR2 YYNGEE. The CDR3 is CASSVEGGGRNEQFF. The CDR3 DNA reads TGTGCCAGCAGCGTAGAAGGGGGTGGCCGCAATGAGCAGTTCTTC.

This chain links TRBV5-6 with TRBJ1-1; 8 nucleotides align to TRBD1. Germline loops: CDR1 SGHDT, CDR2 YYEEEE. The length of the CDR3 is 13 residues. V shed 3 bases, J shed 4 bases, and the junction held 2 bases outside the gene matches. CDR3 residues: CASSSDRVTEAFF. As DNA, the CDR3 is TGTGCCAGCAGCTCGGACAGGGTCACTGAAGCTTTCTTT.

This clone showed up just a few times. The chain has TRBV5-6 and TRBJ2-3; D gene uncertain. Germline V gene sequence: CDR1 SGHDT, CDR2 YYEEEE. Trimming stripped 4 bases from V and 4 bases from J, with 7 bases between. The CDR3 contains 12 residues. CDR3: CASSGLADTQYF. Here the CDR3 DNA reads TGTGCCAGCAGCGGGTTGGCAGATACGCAGTATTTT.

J is TRBJ2-5 and V is TRBV29-1; D is perhaps TRBD1 or TRBD2 (5 bases each). Germline V lookup: CDR1 SQVTM, CDR2 ANQGSEA. The CDR3 totals 12 residues. The V gene lost 6 bases and the J gene lost 1 base, with 9 bases spanning the gap. The CDR3, as DNA: TGCAGCGTCCCAGGGACCCAAGAGACCCAGTACTTC. It yields the protein CSVPGTQETQYF.

This clone came up a few times. The chain carries TRBV25-1 and TRBJ2-7, with TRBD2 as a possible D gene (5 bases). Germline CDR1 is MGHDK and CDR2 is SYGVNS. Trimming pared 1 base from V and 7 bases from J, leaving 14 bases between. CDR3 length: 14 amino acids. The CDR3 DNA reads as TGTGCCAGCAGTGAATGGGAGACCACGGGTGAGCAGTACTTC. As protein: CASSEWETTGEQYF.

This clone was counted only a few times. The chain has TRBV2 and TRBJ2-1, with 11 positions matching TRBD2. CDR1 is SNHLY, CDR2 FYNNEI, per germline. The CDR3 runs 14 residues. The V gene end was trimmed by 7 bases and the J gene end by 9 bases; junction bases not matched to a gene: 8. In DNA, the CDR3 is TGTGCCAGCAAGTCACTAGCGGGGGTGGGTGAGCAGTTCTTC. Amino acids: CASKSLAGVGEQFF.